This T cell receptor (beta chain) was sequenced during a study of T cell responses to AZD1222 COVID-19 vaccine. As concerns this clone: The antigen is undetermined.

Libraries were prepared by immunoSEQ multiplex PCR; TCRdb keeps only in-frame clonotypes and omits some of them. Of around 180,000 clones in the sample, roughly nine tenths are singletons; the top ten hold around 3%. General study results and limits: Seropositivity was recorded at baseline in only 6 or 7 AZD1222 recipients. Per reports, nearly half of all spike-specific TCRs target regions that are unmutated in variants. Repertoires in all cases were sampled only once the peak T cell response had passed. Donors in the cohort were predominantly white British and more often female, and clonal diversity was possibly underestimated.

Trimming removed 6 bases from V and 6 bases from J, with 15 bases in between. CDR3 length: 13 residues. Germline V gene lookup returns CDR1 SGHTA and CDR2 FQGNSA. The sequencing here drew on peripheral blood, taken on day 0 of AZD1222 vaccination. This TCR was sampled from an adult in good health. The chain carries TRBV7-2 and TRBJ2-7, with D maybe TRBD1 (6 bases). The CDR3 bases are TGTGCCAGCAGACTTGCAGGGGTCAGCGAGCAGTACTTC. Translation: CASRLAGVSEQYF.